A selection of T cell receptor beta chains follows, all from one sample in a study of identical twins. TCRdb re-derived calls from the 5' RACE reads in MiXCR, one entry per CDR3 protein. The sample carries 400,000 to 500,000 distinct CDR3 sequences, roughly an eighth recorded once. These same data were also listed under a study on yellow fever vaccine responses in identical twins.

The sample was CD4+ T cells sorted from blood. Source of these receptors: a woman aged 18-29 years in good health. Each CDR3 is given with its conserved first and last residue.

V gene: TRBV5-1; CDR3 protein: CASSLDDSGNTIYF
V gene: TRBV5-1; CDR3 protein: CASSLDTGETQYF
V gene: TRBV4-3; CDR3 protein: CASSQVRGLGYGYTF
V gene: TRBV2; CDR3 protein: CASSRIRGGGSETQYF
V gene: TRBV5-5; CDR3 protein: CASSGGQAITGELFF
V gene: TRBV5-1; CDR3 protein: CASSLEPGAFGELFF
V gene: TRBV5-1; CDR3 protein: CASSAGPTAYEQYF
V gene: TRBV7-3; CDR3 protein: CASSLTGGKIGTDTQYF
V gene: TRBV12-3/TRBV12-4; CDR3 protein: CATSWAWTGELFF
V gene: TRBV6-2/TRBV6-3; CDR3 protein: CASSYLGRGAAETQYF
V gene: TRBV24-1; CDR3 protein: CATSGQGVSEQFF
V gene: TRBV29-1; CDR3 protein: CSVTWDRYEQYF
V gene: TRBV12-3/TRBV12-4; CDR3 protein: CASSFGGRGQGNQPQHF
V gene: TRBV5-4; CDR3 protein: CASSLYSGTMGADTQYF
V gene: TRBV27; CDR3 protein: CASSFIGNEQYF
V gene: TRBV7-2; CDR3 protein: CASSLMPPEEQYF
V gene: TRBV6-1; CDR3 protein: CASSEYHRVGSGANVLTF
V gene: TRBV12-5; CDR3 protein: CASGLATGTDLYNEQFF
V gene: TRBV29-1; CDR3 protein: CSVISWQTQYF
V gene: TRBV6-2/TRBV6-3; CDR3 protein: CASSPGTSGKSSYNEQFF
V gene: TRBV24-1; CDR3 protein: CATSGDRAYEQYF
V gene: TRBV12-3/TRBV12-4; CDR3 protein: CASSAWRGRGYNEQFF
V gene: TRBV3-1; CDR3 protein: CAGSQDWAGGIEQYF
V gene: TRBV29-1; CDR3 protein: CSTTRGTGYNEQFF
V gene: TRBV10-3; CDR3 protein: CAISELQGLRTGELFF
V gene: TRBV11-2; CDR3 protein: CASSFRHIKNIQYF
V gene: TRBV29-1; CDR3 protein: CSVSSGSGHEQFF
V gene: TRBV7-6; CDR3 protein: CASSSGAAGGAEPQHF
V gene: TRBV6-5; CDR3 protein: CASSYRAGETDTQYF
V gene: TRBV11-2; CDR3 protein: CASSPTKASSPLHF
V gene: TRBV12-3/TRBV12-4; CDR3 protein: CASSPRQGTPYNEQFF
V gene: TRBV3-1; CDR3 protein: CASSQGPRAEAFF
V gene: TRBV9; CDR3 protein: CASSDTKDAGWTQYF
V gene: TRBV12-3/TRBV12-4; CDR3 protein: CASSLATGSYEQYF
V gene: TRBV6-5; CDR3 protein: CASSYVRGGTGELFF
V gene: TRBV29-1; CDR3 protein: CSVDRGFNEQFF
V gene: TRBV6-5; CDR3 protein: CASSSGQLKPETQYF
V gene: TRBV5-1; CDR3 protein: CASSFGVGVNTEAFF
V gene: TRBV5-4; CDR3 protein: CASSLDRGPPQKQYF
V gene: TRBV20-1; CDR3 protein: CSAPPLGRDTGELFF
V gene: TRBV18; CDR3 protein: CASSPGKGSTDTQYF
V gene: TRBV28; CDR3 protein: CASGSGGNRDTQYF
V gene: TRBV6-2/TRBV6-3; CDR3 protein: CASSYSPPGFNEQFF
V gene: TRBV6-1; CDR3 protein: CASSNRGMNTEAFF